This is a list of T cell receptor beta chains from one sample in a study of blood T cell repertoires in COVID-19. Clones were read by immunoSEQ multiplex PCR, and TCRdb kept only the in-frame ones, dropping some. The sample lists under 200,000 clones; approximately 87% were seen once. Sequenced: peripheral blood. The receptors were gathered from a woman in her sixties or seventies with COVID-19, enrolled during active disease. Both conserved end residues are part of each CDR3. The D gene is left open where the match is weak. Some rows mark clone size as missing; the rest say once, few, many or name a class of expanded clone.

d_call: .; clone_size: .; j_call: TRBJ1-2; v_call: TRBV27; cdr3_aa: CASTRRGGPGGYTF; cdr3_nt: TGTGCCAGCACCAGAAGGGGGGGCCCTGGTGGCTACACCTTC
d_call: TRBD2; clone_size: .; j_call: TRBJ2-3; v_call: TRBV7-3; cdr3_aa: CASSLTTSGRRTDTQYF; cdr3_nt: TGTGCCAGCAGCTTAACGACTAGCGGGAGGAGAACAGATACGCAGTATTTT
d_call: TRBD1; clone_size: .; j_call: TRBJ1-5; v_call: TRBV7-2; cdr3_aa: CASSLSSRDRDRPQHF; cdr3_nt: TGTGCCAGCAGCTTAAGTTCCCGGGACAGGGACCGTCCCCAGCATTTT
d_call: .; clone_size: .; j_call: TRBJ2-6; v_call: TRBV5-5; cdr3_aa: CASSFPSGSSGANVLTF; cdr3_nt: TGTGCCAGCAGCTTCCCCTCCGGGTCCTCTGGGGCCAACGTCCTGACTTTC
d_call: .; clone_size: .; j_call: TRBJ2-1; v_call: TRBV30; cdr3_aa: CAWSRLAEEFF; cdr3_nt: TGTGCCTGGAGTCGGCTGGCGGAGGAGTTCTTC
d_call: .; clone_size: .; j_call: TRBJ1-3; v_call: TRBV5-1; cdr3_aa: CASSSQGGGNTIYF; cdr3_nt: TGCGCCAGCAGCTCACAGGGTGGAGGAAACACCATATATTTT
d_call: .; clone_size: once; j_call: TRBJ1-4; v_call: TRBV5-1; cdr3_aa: CASSRLMARGAEKLFF; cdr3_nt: TGCGCCAGCAGTCGACTCATGGCCCGCGGGGCCGAAAAACTGTTTTTT
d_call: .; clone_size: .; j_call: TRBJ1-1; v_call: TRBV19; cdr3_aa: CASSIGPEAFF; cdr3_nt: TGTGCCAGTAGTATAGGGCCTGAAGCTTTCTTT
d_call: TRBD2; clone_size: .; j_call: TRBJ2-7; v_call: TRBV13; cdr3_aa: CASSLIAGTYEQYF; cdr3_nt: TGTGCCAGCAGCTTAATAGCGGGAACCTACGAGCAGTACTTC
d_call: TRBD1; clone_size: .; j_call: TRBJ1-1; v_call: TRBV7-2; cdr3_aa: CASSLDGQGVTEAFF; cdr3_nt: TGTGCCAGCAGCTTAGATGGGCAGGGGGTAACTGAAGCTTTCTTT
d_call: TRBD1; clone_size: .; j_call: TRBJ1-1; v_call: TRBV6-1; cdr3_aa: CASSEPGGPRHTEAFF; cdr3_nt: TGTGCCAGCAGTGAGCCAGGGGGCCCCAGGCACACTGAAGCTTTCTTT
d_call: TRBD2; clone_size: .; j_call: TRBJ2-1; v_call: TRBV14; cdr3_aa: CASSQGGPSGIGEQFF; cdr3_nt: TGTGCCAGCAGCCAAGGAGGCCCTAGCGGGATCGGTGAGCAGTTCTTC
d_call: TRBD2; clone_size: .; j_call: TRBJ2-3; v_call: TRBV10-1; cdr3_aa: CASSFGTSGTDTQYF; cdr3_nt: TGCGCCAGCAGTTTCGGGACTAGCGGAACAGATACGCAGTATTTT
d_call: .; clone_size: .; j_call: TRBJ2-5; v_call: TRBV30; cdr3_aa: CAWRIWAEGETQYF; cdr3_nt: TGTGCCTGGAGGATATGGGCTGAGGGAGAGACCCAGTACTTC
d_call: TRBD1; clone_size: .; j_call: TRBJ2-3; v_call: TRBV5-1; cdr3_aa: CASSLAGTGQDTQYF; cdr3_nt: TGCGCCAGCAGCTTGGCAGGGACAGGCCAAGATACGCAGTATTTT
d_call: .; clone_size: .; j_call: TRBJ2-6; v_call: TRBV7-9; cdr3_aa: CASSLVTGSLSGANVLTF; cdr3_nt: TGTGCCAGCAGCTTAGTAACAGGATCCCTCTCTGGGGCCAACGTCCTGACTTTC
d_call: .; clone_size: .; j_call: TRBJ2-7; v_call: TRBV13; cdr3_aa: CASSRITRNSYEQYF; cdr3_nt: TGTGCCAGCAGCAGAATCACTAGGAACTCCTACGAGCAGTACTTC
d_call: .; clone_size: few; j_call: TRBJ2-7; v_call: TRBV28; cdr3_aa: CASRVISVNSYEQYF; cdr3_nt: TGTGCCAGCAGGGTCATCTCGGTCAACTCCTACGAGCAGTACTTC
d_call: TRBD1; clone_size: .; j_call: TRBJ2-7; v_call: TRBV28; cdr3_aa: CASSGTGRHEQYF; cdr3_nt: TGTGCCAGCAGTGGGACAGGGCGTCATGAGCAGTACTTC
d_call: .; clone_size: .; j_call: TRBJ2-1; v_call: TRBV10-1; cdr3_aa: CASRKQVFINNEQFF; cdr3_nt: TGCGCCAGCAGAAAACAGGTGTTTATCAACAATGAGCAGTTCTTC
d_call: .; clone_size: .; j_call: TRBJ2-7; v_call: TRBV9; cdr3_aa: CASSAQPAYEQYF; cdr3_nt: TGTGCCAGCAGCGCACAACCAGCCTACGAGCAGTACTTC
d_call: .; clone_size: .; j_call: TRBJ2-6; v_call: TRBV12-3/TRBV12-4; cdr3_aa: CAVRRAGANVLTF; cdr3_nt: TGTGCCGTCCGGAGGGCTGGGGCCAACGTCCTGACTTTC
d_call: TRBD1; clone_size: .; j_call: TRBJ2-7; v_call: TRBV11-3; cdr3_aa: CASSSGTGIYEQYF; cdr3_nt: TGTGCCAGCAGCTCCGGGACAGGCATCTACGAGCAGTACTTC
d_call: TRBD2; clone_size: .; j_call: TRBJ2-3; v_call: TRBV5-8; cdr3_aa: CASSLTSGRGDTQYF; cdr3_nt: TGTGCCAGCAGCTTGACTAGCGGGAGAGGGGATACGCAGTATTTT
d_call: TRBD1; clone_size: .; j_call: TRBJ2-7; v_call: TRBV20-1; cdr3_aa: CSASRGQGISYEQYF; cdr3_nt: TGCAGTGCTAGTCGAGGACAGGGAATCTCCTACGAGCAGTACTTC
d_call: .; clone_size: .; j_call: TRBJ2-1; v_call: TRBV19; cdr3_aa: CASSITDYRNEQFF; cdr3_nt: TGTGCCAGTAGTATAACGGACTACCGAAATGAGCAGTTCTTC
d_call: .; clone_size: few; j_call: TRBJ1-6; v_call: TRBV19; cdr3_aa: CASRRAVSYNSPLHF; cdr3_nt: TGTGCCAGTAGGCGGGCGGTCTCCTATAATTCACCCCTCCACTTT
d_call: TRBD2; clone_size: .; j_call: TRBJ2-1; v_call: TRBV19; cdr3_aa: CASSITGGINEQFF; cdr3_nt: TGTGCCAGTAGTATAACGGGAGGGATCAATGAGCAGTTCTTC
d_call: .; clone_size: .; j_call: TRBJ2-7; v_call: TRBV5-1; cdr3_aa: CASSLSLGGYEQYF; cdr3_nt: TGCGCCAGCAGCTTGAGCCTAGGGGGCTACGAGCAGTACTTC
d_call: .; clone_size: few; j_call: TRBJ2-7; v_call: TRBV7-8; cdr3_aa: CASSPLRVSGEQYF; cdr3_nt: TGTGCCAGCAGCCCGCTCCGGGTTTCTGGGGAGCAGTACTTC
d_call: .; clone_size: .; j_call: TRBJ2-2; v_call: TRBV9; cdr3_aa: CASSSTERNTGELFF; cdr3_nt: TGTGCCAGCAGCAGTACAGAGAGGAACACCGGGGAGCTGTTTTTT
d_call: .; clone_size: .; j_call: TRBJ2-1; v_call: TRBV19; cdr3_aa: CASTPRRAHNEQFF; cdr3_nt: TGTGCCAGTACCCCCAGGAGGGCTCACAATGAGCAGTTCTTC
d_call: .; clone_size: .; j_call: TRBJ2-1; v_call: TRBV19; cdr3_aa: CASSAHSTGSSYNEQFF; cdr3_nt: TGTGCCAGTAGTGCCCACAGTACCGGGAGCTCCTACAATGAGCAGTTCTTC
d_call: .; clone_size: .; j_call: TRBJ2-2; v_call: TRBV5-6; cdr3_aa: CASSPGTGELFF; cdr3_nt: TGTGCCAGCAGCCCCGGGACAGGGGAGCTGTTTTTT
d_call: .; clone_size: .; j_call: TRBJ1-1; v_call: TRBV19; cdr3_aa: CASSIARVRDTEAFF; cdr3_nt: TGTGCCAGTAGTATAGCGCGGGTGAGGGATACTGAAGCTTTCTTT
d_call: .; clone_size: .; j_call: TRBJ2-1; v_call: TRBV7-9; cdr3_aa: CASSLISGYNEQFF; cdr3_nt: TGTGCCAGCAGCTTAATAAGCGGATACAATGAGCAGTTCTTC
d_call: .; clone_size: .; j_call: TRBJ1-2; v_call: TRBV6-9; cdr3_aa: CASSYLNRPDGYTF; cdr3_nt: TGTGCCAGCAGTTACCTTAACAGGCCCGATGGCTACACCTTC
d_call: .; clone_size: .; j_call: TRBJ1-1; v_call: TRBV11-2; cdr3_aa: CASSFLSRNTEAFF; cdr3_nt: TGTGCCAGCAGCTTTCTATCGCGGAATACTGAAGCTTTCTTT
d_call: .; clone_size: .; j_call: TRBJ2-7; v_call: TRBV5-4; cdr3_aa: CASSLVLGGLREQYF; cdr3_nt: TGTGCCAGCAGCTTGGTTCTAGGGGGACTACGGGAGCAGTACTTC
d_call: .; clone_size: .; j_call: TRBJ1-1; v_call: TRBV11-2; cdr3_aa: CASSPGLTNTEAFF; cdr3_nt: TGTGCCAGCAGCCCAGGACTGACTAACACTGAAGCTTTCTTT
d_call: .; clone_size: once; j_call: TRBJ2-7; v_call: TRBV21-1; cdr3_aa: CASSRGGRWTDSYEQYF; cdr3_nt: TGTGCCAGCAGCAGGGGGGGCCGGTGGACAGATTCCTACGAGCAGTACTTC
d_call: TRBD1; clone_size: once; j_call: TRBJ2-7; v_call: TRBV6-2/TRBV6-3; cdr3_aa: CASSSLSGTGSGEQYF; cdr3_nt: TGTGCCAGCAGTTCCCTATCCGGGACAGGGTCGGGCGAGCAGTACTTC
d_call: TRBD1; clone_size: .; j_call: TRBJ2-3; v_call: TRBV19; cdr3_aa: CASSMGTGDRRTDTQYF; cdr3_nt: TGTGCCAGTAGTATGGGGACAGGGGATCGCCGCACAGATACGCAGTATTTT
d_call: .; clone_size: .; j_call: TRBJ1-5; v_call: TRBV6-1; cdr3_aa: CASSDRQAGSQPQHF; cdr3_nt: TGTGCCAGCAGTGATAGGCAGGCTGGGAGCCAGCCCCAGCATTTT
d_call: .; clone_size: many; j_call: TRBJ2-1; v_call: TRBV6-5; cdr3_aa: CASKPDGAYNEQFF; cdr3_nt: TGTGCCAGCAAACCAGACGGAGCCTACAATGAGCAGTTCTTC